This T cell receptor (beta chain) was recorded in a study of cytomegalovirus exposure and HLA in healthy donors. A multiplex PCR was run with 60 Vbeta primers and 13 Jbeta primers. The assay was immunoSEQ multiplex PCR, and TCRdb's table has in-frame clones only and misses some. The repertoire holds over 150,000 clones, with roughly 82% as singletons. The TCR comes from a girl between 5 and 17 years old in good health and CMV-seropositive. Sequenced: PBMCs.

CDR3 sequence (DNA): TGTGCCAGCTCATTCGGACAGGGGAACACTGAAGCTTTCTTT. It specifies CASSFGQGNTEAFF. The chain links TRBV18 to TRBJ1-1, with 8 bases lining up with TRBD1. CDR3 length: 14 amino acids. Germline trimming cut 5 bases from V and 1 base from J; bases unmatched to any gene: 3. Germline CDR1 and CDR2: KGHSH and LQKENI.